A single sample is the source of the 27 T cell receptor beta chains below, sequenced in a study of regulatory T cells in long-lasting Graves disease. Arm-PCR with iRepertoire HTBI primers amplified the CDR3 regions for these TCR beta libraries. TCRdb re-analysed the multiplex PCR reads in MiXCR, keeping a single row per CDR3 protein. The table includes over 300,000 distinct CDR3 sequences, around a fifth detected once. Time point given: persistent/refractory GD, antithyroid drugs over 5 years with positive TRAb. After RNA was extracted from PBMCs, the TCR library was made from it. Material: peripheral blood mononuclear cells (PBMCs), obtained when the disease was refractory, from a patient treated with antithyroid drugs. Every receptor here comes from a female donor with Graves disease.

This chain uses TRBV5-1 with TRBJ2-6; TRBD1 agrees at 8 bases. This CDR3 has 17 amino acids. Germline lookup yields CDR1 SGHRS and CDR2 YFSETQ. Trimming removed 3 bases from V and 0 bases from J; junction bases left unmatched: 5. The CDR3 sequence: CASSSGQGPSGANVLTF. CDR3 nucleotides: TGCGCCAGCAGCTCAGGACAGGGCCCCTCTGGGGCCAACGTCCTGACTTTC.

This clonotype was counted between two and nine times. The chain is built from TRBV6-1 and TRBJ2-7; D remains ambiguous. Germline V gene lookup returns CDR1 MNHNS and CDR2 SASEGT. The length of the CDR3 is 14 residues. V was shortened by 7 bases and J by 2 bases, with 15 bases between the two germline ends. Here the CDR3 DNA reads TGTGCCAGCAACGTCCCCGGGCCAGCCTACGAGCAGTACTTC. This codes for CASNVPGPAYEQYF.

This clonotype was seen repeatedly, ten times or more. The J gene is TRBJ2-5, the V gene TRBV2; 8 bases match TRBD2. The trim removed 1 base at V and 4 bases at J, leaving 5 bases unmatched. Germline V gives CDR1 SNHLY, CDR2 FYNNEI. The CDR3 runs 15 residues. The CDR3 DNA reads as TGTGCCAGCAGTGAAGGGCTAGCGGGTCTAGAGACCCAGTACTTC. Its translation: CASSEGLAGLETQYF.

In this sample, this clonotype turned up many times. V usage is TRBV27 and J usage is TRBJ2-7, with TRBD2 matching over 13 bases. The CDR3 totals 15 residues. The germline gives CDR1 MNHEY, CDR2 SMNVEV (reference sequence). J lost 2 bases, V lost 5 bases, and 3 bases had no gene match. This CDR3 is CASSQGTSGTYEQYF. CDR3 nucleotide sequence: TGTGCCAGCAGTCAAGGGACTAGCGGGACCTACGAGCAGTACTTC.

This clonotype appeared many times. This chain joins TRBV7-2 and TRBJ2-7, with 7 positions matching TRBD2. The germline V gene has CDR1 SGHTA and CDR2 FQGNSA. The CDR3 spans 13 residues. The ends lost 2 bases at V and 3 bases at J; junction bases unmatched: 1. CDR3 sequence (DNA): TGTGCCAGCAGCTTAAAGCGGGACTACGAGCAGTACTTC. This sequence encodes CASSLKRDYEQYF.

The chain combines TRBV3-1 with TRBJ2-2, with TRBD2 identical over 12 bases. The V gene's germline CDR1 is LGHDT and CDR2 YNNKEL (reference sequence). J gave up 5 bases and V 3 bases, and 7 bases lay outside the gene matches. CDR3 length: 17 residues. CDR3 protein: CASSHPTSGGFTGELFF. The CDR3 DNA follows: TGTGCCAGCAGCCATCCTACTAGCGGGGGGTTTACCGGGGAGCTGTTTTTT.

This clonotype came up a few times. The rearrangement joins TRBV5-1 to TRBJ2-7, with 7 nucleotides matching TRBD1. After removal of 4 bases from V and 4 bases from J, the junction contained 5 bases not matched to a gene. CDR1 is SGHRS, CDR2 YFSETQ, per germline. The CDR3 runs to 13 residues. The CDR3 spells CASSGGQFYEQYF. The CDR3 DNA sequence: TGCGCCAGCAGCGGGGGACAGTTTTACGAGCAGTACTTC. Full variable domain (missing parts from reference TRBV5-1 and TRBJ2-7): KAGVTQTPRYLIKTRGQQVTLSCSPISGHRSVSWYQQTPGQGLQFLFEYFSETQRNKGNFPGRFSGRQFSNSRSEMNVSTLELGDSALYLCASSGGQFYEQYFGPGTRLTVT.

This clonotype has only a few counts. V gene TRBV15 combines with J gene TRBJ2-3; D remains ambiguous. Germline loops: CDR1 LNHNV, CDR2 YYDKDF (reference sequence). V was shortened by 1 base and J by 4 bases, with 6 bases between the two germline ends. This CDR3 is 13 amino acids long. The CDR3 loop reads CATSRGPADTQYF. The CDR3 DNA is TGTGCCACCAGCAGAGGACCGGCAGATACGCAGTATTTT.

Ten or more counts support this clonotype. This chain connects TRBV20-1 to TRBJ2-7; 7 positions match TRBD2. With 1 base clipped from V and 7 bases from J, the junction kept 10 bases outside the gene matches. Germline CDR1 DFQATT, CDR2 SNEGSKA (reference sequence). This CDR3 has 14 residues. The CDR3 nucleotides read TGCAGTGCTAGAGTTCGACTACTAGCGCTAGAGCAGTACTTC. Its translation is CSARVRLLALEQYF.

The J gene is TRBJ2-7, the V gene TRBV28; D is ambiguous. Trimming left V 5 bases short and J 3 bases short, with 11 bases between. Germline CDR1 is MDHEN and CDR2 is SYDVKM. This CDR3 contains 13 residues. CDR3 sequence (DNA): TGTGCCAGCAGTGCTGACCCTGTCTACGAGCAGTACTTC. It translates to CASSADPVYEQYF.

This clonotype was recorded at least ten times. CDR3 amino acids: CATSGSGRDMGYGYTF. Written as DNA, the CDR3 is TGTGCCACCAGTGGTTCGGGCAGGGATATGGGCTATGGCTACACCTTC. The chain uses TRBV24-1 and TRBJ1-2; maybe TRBD1 (5 bases). V lost 5 bases and J lost 4, with 19 bases in between. This CDR3 has 16 residues. Germline lookup yields CDR1 KGHDR and CDR2 SFDVKD.

This clonotype showed up just once. The rearrangement uses TRBV15 and TRBJ1-6; D is unresolved. The CDR3 is made up of 12 amino acids. Trimming shortened V by 7 bases and J by 8 bases, and 9 bases separated the two germline ends. The germline V gene has CDR1 LNHNV and CDR2 YYDKDF (reference sequence). For the CDR3, the DNA is TGTGCCACCAAGGGCCGGGATTCACCCCTCCACTTT. Amino acid sequence: CATKGRDSPLHF.

A word on this clonotype: A single base is all that separates this from a far larger clone, so a read error is likely. The V and J genes are TRBV12-3 or TRBV12-4 and TRBJ2-4, with unresolved D. The J call is doubtful: the DNA matches TRBJ2-1 better. This CDR3 comprises 14 residues. The DNA for the CDR3 is TGTGCCAGCAGTTCCCAATTGGCCACGAATGGGCAGTTCTTC. Translating it yields CASSSQLATNGQFF.

This clonotype was detected ten times or more. The chain recombines TRBV12-3 or TRBV12-4 with TRBJ1-2, with 12 bases fitting TRBD1. The V and J ends lost 7 bases and 4 bases, in that order; junction bases with no gene match: 4. The CDR3 consists of 14 residues. This chain's CDR3 is CASNGTGGFYGYTF. The CDR3 DNA reads TGTGCCAGCAATGGGACAGGGGGCTTCTATGGCTACACCTTC.

A few counts support this clonotype. V usage is TRBV13 and J usage is TRBJ1-2; 8 bases are shared with TRBD1. The germline gives CDR1 PRHDT, CDR2 FYEKMQ (reference sequence). The CDR3 spans 16 residues. Trimming removed 7 bases from V and 3 bases from J; junction bases left unmatched: 13. The CDR3: CASTRDRGLVHYGYTF. Here the CDR3 DNA reads TGTGCCAGCACCCGAGACAGGGGATTGGTCCACTATGGCTACACCTTC.

The table lists this clonotype with many counts. This chain uses TRBV5-1 with TRBJ1-6; D remains ambiguous. The CDR3 loop spans 15 amino acids. V was clipped by 4 bases and J by 11 bases, with 19 bases between them. From germline, CDR1 is SGHRS and CDR2 YFSETQ. CDR3 amino acids: CASSPDGPTTAPLHF. CDR3 DNA sequence: TGCGCCAGCAGCCCGGACGGTCCCACGACGGCACCCCTCCACTTT.

This clonotype turned up a few times. The V gene is TRBV20-1, the J gene TRBJ1-2; D gene ambiguous. The CDR3 length is 14 residues. V dropped 3 bases and J dropped 2 bases, with 13 bases sitting between them. Germline values: CDR1 DFQATT, CDR2 SNEGSKA (reference sequence). CDR3 amino acids: CSASKEWRNYGYTF. CDR3 nucleotides: TGCAGTGCTAGTAAGGAGTGGAGGAACTATGGCTACACCTTC.

The rearrangement links TRBV5-5 to TRBJ1-1; D uncertain. V lost 0 bases to trimming and J lost 1 base, with 7 bases between them. Germline values: CDR1 SGHKS, CDR2 YYEKEE (reference sequence). This CDR3 is 14 amino acids long. The CDR3 sequence is CASSLARANTEAFF. CDR3 DNA: TGTGCCAGCAGCTTGGCCAGAGCGAACACTGAAGCTTTCTTT.

This clonotype was seen only a few times. CDR3 sequence: CASSWPTSGLYEQYF. The DNA of the CDR3 is TGTGCCAGCAGCTGGCCGACTAGCGGGTTATACGAGCAGTACTTC. The genes are TRBV13 and TRBJ2-7; 10 nucleotides align to TRBD2. After removal of 4 bases from V and 4 bases from J, the junction contained 7 bases not matched to a gene. Germline lookup yields CDR1 PRHDT and CDR2 FYEKMQ (reference sequence). The CDR3 extends over 15 amino acids.

This clonotype was detected many times. The chain carries TRBV12-3 or TRBV12-4 and TRBJ2-5; 10 bases line up with TRBD2. Trimming took 9 bases from V and 2 from J; bases not matched to a gene: 6. The CDR3 is made up of 14 amino acids. CDR3 in DNA: TGTGCCAGTCGGGGACTAGCGCAACAAGAGACCCAGTACTTC. This encodes CASRGLAQQETQYF.

There are many counts of this clonotype. The CDR3 sequence: CASALLQQYF. Written as DNA, the CDR3 is TGTGCCAGTGCGCTTTTGCAGCAGTACTTC. The rearrangement uses TRBV2 and TRBJ2-7; D unresolved. Deletions cut 9 bases from V and 8 bases from J, with 11 bases between. The CDR3 has 10 residues. Looked up from germline, CDR1 is SNHLY and CDR2 is FYNNEI.

This clonotype was seen a few times. This sequence joins TRBV19 and TRBJ2-2; 9 nucleotides agree with TRBD2. Per the germline V gene, CDR1 is LNHDA and CDR2 is SQIVND (reference sequence). The J segment lost 5 bases and the V segment lost 9 bases, leaving 13 bases of the junction unmatched. The length of the CDR3 is 16 residues. The CDR3 DNA follows: TGTGCCAGCTCAGGGGGTAGCGGGAGTTTGACCGGGGAGCTGTTTTTT. As protein: CASSGGSGSLTGELFF.

This clonotype was observed a few times. This chain joins TRBV9 and TRBJ1-4, with D tentatively TRBD1 (5 bases). Trimming stripped 5 bases from V and 7 bases from J, with 15 bases between. Germline CDR1 is SGDLS and CDR2 is YYNGEE. The CDR3 is 14 amino acids. The CDR3 reads CASSTGPPSEKLFF. The CDR3 DNA reads TGTGCCAGCAGTACAGGCCCACCTTCTGAAAAACTGTTTTTT.

This clonotype came up a few times. CDR3 protein: CASSETTTYEQYF. The CDR3 nucleotides read TGCGCCAGCAGCGAGACAACAACCTACGAGCAGTACTTC. The gene calls are TRBV5-1 and TRBJ2-7; D is ambiguous. This CDR3 is 13 amino acids long. V was trimmed by 4 bases and J by 2 bases, leaving 10 bases between them. Germline CDR1 reads SGHRS; CDR2 reads YFSETQ.

CDR3 in DNA: TGTGCCTGGAGTTCCGGGACAGGGGGCTTATCAGATACGCAGTATTTT. Translation: CAWSSGTGGLSDTQYF. The chain combines TRBV30 with TRBJ2-3; 12 nucleotides match TRBD1. The CDR3 runs 16 residues. Germline lookup yields CDR1 GTSNPN and CDR2 SVGIG (reference sequence). With 2 bases clipped from V and 4 bases from J, the junction kept 7 bases outside the gene matches.

Worth noting for this clonotype: Compared with germline, one end of the junction differs, possibly owing to a read error. The rearrangement links TRBV5-4 to TRBJ1-1, with D hard to call. This CDR3 region has 13 residues. Germline V gene data show CDR1 as SGHNT and CDR2 as YYREEE (reference sequence). The CDR3 DNA sequence: TGTGCCAGCAGCTTAAAGAGGAACACTGAAGCTCTCTTT. This codes for CASSLKRNTEALF.

This clonotype was observed at least ten times. The rearrangement uses TRBV28 and TRBJ2-7; 13 nucleotides align to TRBD2. V lost 2 bases, J lost 0 bases, and 22 bases stayed unmatched. The CDR3 is 23 amino acids. Germline CDR1 and CDR2: MDHEN and SYDVKM. CDR3 in DNA: TGTGCCAGCAGTTTAGTATATGGGATTCCAGGGACTAGCGGGAACGGGAGCTCCTACGAGCAGTACTTC. This codes for CASSLVYGIPGTSGNGSSYEQYF. The whole variable domain, filled in from reference TRBV28 and TRBJ2-7, reads DVKVTQSSRYLVKRTGEKVFLECVQDMDHENMFWYRQDPGLGLRLIYFSYDVKMKEKGDIPEGYSVSREKKERFSLILESASTNQTSMYLCASSLVYGIPGTSGNGSSYEQYFGPGTRLTVT.